The 29 T cell receptor beta chains presented below share a single source sample, sequenced in a study of shared clonotypes between healthy human individuals. Assay used: immunoSEQ multiplex PCR; TCRdb lists only in-frame clones, some missing. The sample contains roughly 2,500,000 clones, approximately 93% of which appear only once. Sequences were obtained from naive CD4+ T cells from PBMCs. Subset described: CD45RA+ positively selected. These TCRs come from a man between 18 and 35 years old in good health. Some clones in this sample may be carry-over from other donors' samples.

The rearrangement links TRBV7-9 to TRBJ1-3; D call uncertain. The CDR3 sequence is 15 residues long. Germline V lookup: CDR1 SEHNR, CDR2 FQNEAQ (reference sequence). V was clipped by 7 bases and J by 8 bases, with 21 bases between them. The chain's CDR3 is CASIPSVGSGDTIYF. The CDR3 bases are TGTGCCAGCATCCCCTCAGTGGGATCCGGGGACACCATATATTTT.

This clone was detected once. The chain recombines TRBV25-1 with TRBJ2-2; no definite D call. The CDR3 length is 16 residues. Germline CDR1 MGHDK, CDR2 SYGVNS. Trimming left V 4 bases short and J 2 bases short, with 14 bases between. CDR3 protein: CASSGNTGLNTGELFF. CDR3 nucleotide sequence: TGTGCCAGCAGTGGGAATACTGGGCTAAACACCGGGGAGCTGTTTTTT.

J is TRBJ2-5 and V is TRBV28; D perhaps matches TRBD2 (6 bases). The CDR3 is 17 residues long. The V gene lost 7 bases and the J gene lost 5 bases, with 26 bases spanning the gap. Germline-derived CDR1 and CDR2 are MDHEN and SYDVKM. The CDR3 coding sequence is TGTGCCAGCAAGGGCCCTTTCGGGACTCCCGAATCGGAGACCCAGTACTTC. The encoded protein is CASKGPFGTPESETQYF.

The J gene is TRBJ1-1, the V gene TRBV28, with D uncertain. CDR1 MDHEN and CDR2 SYDVKM come from the germline V gene. The germline V and J ends were trimmed by 3 bases and 2 bases, with 10 bases remaining between them. The CDR3 covers 14 residues. This CDR3 reads CASSLLASNTEAFF. For the CDR3, the DNA is TGTGCCAGCAGTTTGCTTGCTAGCAACACTGAAGCTTTCTTT.

With respect to this clone: This CDR3 is also generated by other DNA sequences in the sample. The genes are TRBV28 and TRBJ2-7, with no clear D. Germline V gives CDR1 MDHEN, CDR2 SYDVKM. The length of the CDR3 is 14 residues. V lost 4 bases and J lost 3, with 13 bases in between. In DNA, the CDR3 is TGTGCCAGCAGTTCCCCCGGGCCCGTCTACGAGCAGTACTTC. This encodes CASSSPGPVYEQYF.

This clone occurred once. The rearrangement uses TRBV7-9 and TRBJ1-2, with D unclear. V lost 5 bases, J lost 2 bases, and 18 bases lay in between. CDR1 and CDR2 (germline): SEHNR, FQNEAQ (reference sequence). CDR3 length: 16 residues. The DNA for the CDR3 is TGTGCCAGCAGCGCGTGGGATGTGACCGAAAACTATGGCTACACCTTC. It specifies CASSAWDVTENYGYTF.

This chain joins TRBV19 and TRBJ1-1; D not resolved. Between the trimmed V and J ends, which lost 4 bases and 1 base, there was a span of 13 bases. The germline V gene has CDR1 LNHDA and CDR2 SQIVND (reference sequence). This CDR3 is 15 amino acids long. CDR3 residues: CASSRRLRGNTEAFF. CDR3 coding DNA: TGTGCCAGTAGTAGAAGGCTCCGGGGGAACACTGAAGCTTTCTTT.

This clone was picked up one time. Other nucleotide sequences in the sample specify the same CDR3. This sequence joins TRBV11-2 and TRBJ2-3, with 9 positions matching TRBD1. V was pared by 5 bases and J by 3 bases, with 9 bases of the junction left unmatched. Germline V gene sequence: CDR1 SGHAT, CDR2 FQNNGV. The CDR3 sequence is 16 residues long. The CDR3 nucleotides are TGTGCCAGCAGCATCAGGACAGGGGAAAGTACAGATACGCAGTATTTT. It is translated as CASSIRTGESTDTQYF. Filled out from reference TRBV11-2 and TRBJ2-3, the complete variable domain reads EAGVAQSPRYKIIEKRQSVAFWCNPISGHATLYWYQQILGQGPKLLIQFQNNGVVDDSQLPKDRFSAERLKGVDSTLKIQPAKLEDSAVYLCASSIRTGESTDTQYFGPGTRLTVL.

The rearrangement links TRBV11-3 to TRBJ2-1; a weak D match, TRBD2 (7 bases). The CDR3 covers 15 residues. Germline assignment: CDR1 SGHNT and CDR2 YENEEA. The V gene lost 5 bases and the J gene lost 8 bases, with 19 bases spanning the gap. CDR3 sequence: CASSRAGGPVYEQFF. CDR3 nucleotides: TGTGCCAGCAGCCGCGCCGGGGGGCCAGTTTATGAGCAGTTCTTC. Looking up the rest from reference TRBV11-3 and TRBJ2-1 gives the full variable domain: EAGVVQSPRYKIIEKKQPVAFWCNPISGHNTLYWYLQNLGQGPELLIRYENEEAVDDSQLPKDRFSAERLKGVDSTLKIQPAELGDSAVYLCASSRAGGPVYEQFFGPGTRLTVL.

CDR3 in DNA: TGTGCCAGCATAGCGGGAGCCCTCAGACATACGCAGTATTTT. Translated: CASIAGALRHTQYF. The gene calls are TRBV21-1 and TRBJ2-3; TRBD2, the table's D call, was not compared with the DNA. TRBV21-1 is recorded as a pseudogene. The CDR3 is 14 residues long.

This clone was seen a few times. The chain employs TRBV2 and TRBJ1-5; TRBD1 is a possible D gene (5 bases). The CDR3 spans 14 residues. Trimming pared 7 bases from V and 8 bases from J, leaving 18 bases between. Germline values: CDR1 SNHLY, CDR2 FYNNEI. In DNA form, the CDR3 reads TGTGCCAGCAACCGGGACGGAAGCCTAGAGCCCCAGCATTTT. Its protein product is CASNRDGSLEPQHF.

The chain links TRBV5-1 to TRBJ2-7; TRBD1 aligns across 9 bases. Unmatched junction bases numbered 9, after V lost 4 bases and J lost 4 bases. CDR1 SGHRS and CDR2 YFSETQ come from the germline V gene. The CDR3 loop spans 15 amino acids. CDR3 sequence reads: CASSTTGGLAYEQYF. CDR3 DNA sequence: TGCGCCAGCAGCACAACAGGGGGCCTTGCGTACGAGCAGTACTTC.

This clone was counted a single time. The J gene is TRBJ2-6, the V gene TRBV9; D may be TRBD1 or TRBD2 (5 bases each). The germline gives CDR1 SGDLS, CDR2 YYNGEE. The V and J ends lost 4 bases and 1 base respectively, with 12 bases between them. This CDR3 spans 16 amino acids. This CDR3 is CASSPTGASGANVLTF. CDR3 coding DNA: TGTGCCAGCAGCCCAACCGGGGCTTCTGGGGCCAACGTCCTGACTTTC.

About this clone: Other DNA sequences in the same sample also yield this CDR3. The chain has TRBV11-2 and TRBJ2-3; 12 nucleotides agree with TRBD2. Germline loops: CDR1 SGHAT, CDR2 FQNNGV. The CDR3 totals 17 residues. V shed 1 base and J 1 base; nucleotides not matched to a gene: 3. The CDR3 here is CASSLGLAGVGTDTQYF. CDR3 bases: TGTGCCAGCAGCTTAGGACTAGCGGGAGTGGGCACAGATACGCAGTATTTT.

This chain links TRBV5-1 with TRBJ2-4, with 7 nucleotides matching TRBD2. Germline-derived CDR1 and CDR2 are SGHRS and YFSETQ. The CDR3 covers 16 residues. Trimming took 0 bases from V and 6 from J; bases not matched to a gene: 9. The CDR3 is CASSLDGGGGANIQYF. The CDR3 nucleotides read TGCGCCAGCAGCTTGGATGGCGGGGGTGGCGCAAACATTCAGTACTTC.

This chain connects TRBV30 to TRBJ1-6; 7 bases are shared with TRBD1. Germline CDR1 and CDR2: GTSNPN and SVGIG (reference sequence). The CDR3 is 13 residues long. The V and J ends lost 4 bases and 8 bases, in that order; junction bases with no gene match: 5. The CDR3 region is CAWMGQPHSPLHF. The CDR3 nucleotides read TGTGCCTGGATGGGACAGCCACATTCACCCCTCCACTTT.

The chain is built from TRBV9 and TRBJ2-3; D is possibly TRBD2 (5 bases). The CDR3 sequence is 13 residues long. Germline CDR1 and CDR2: SGDLS and YYNGEE. Trimming cost V 4 bases and J 4 bases, with 10 bases left between them. CDR3 bases: TGTGCCAGCAGCATGATCGGGGCAGATACGCAGTATTTT. This translates into CASSMIGADTQYF. Based on the CDR3 plus reference TRBV9 and TRBJ2-3, the full variable domain is DSGVTQTPKHLITATGQRVTLRCSPRSGDLSVYWYQQSLDQGLQFLIQYYNGEERAKGNILERFSAQQFPDLHSELNLSSLELGDSALYFCASSMIGADTQYFGPGTRLTVL.

Turning to this clone: Different DNA sequences within this sample yield the same CDR3. V usage is TRBV5-4 and J usage is TRBJ1-6; D not resolved. CDR1 is SGHNT, CDR2 YYREEE, per germline (reference sequence). The CDR3 is 12 residues long. V lost 4 bases and J lost 6, with 5 bases in between. The CDR3 DNA sequence: TGTGCCAGCAGCCTGGGTAATTCACCCCTCCACTTT. This gives the protein CASSLGNSPLHF. Full variable domain (missing parts from reference TRBV5-4 and TRBJ1-6): ETGVTQSPTHLIKTRGQQVTLRCSSQSGHNTVSWYQQALGQGPQFIFQYYREEENGRGNFPPRFSGLQFPNYSSELNVNALELDDSALYLCASSLGNSPLHFGNGTRLTVT.

This clone was seen a single time. The chain uses TRBV7-2 and TRBJ2-3, with 9 bases that match TRBD2. The CDR3 has 17 amino acids. Germline CDR1 and CDR2: SGHTA and FQGNSA. With 5 bases clipped from V and 4 bases from J, the junction kept 13 bases outside the gene matches. CDR3 nucleotides: TGTGCCAGCAGCCTGTCCGTTAGCGGGAGTGGACCAGATACGCAGTATTTT. It translates to CASSLSVSGSGPDTQYF.

This clone was found a few times. The rearrangement uses TRBV9 and TRBJ1-2, with D uncertain. The CDR3 has 14 amino acids. Germline V lookup: CDR1 SGDLS, CDR2 YYNGEE. V was trimmed by 0 bases and J by 4 bases, leaving 10 bases between them. CDR3 nucleotides: TGTGCCAGCAGCGTAGAGGCAGGAACCTATGGCTACACCTTC. It codes for CASSVEAGTYGYTF.

Here the CDR3 DNA reads TGTGCCTGGAGAGGGCCAGGGCATGTCGGAAAACTGTTTTTT. It translates to CAWRGPGHVGKLFF. The rearrangement joins TRBV30 to TRBJ1-4, with a possible D match to TRBD1 (5 bases). V lost 3 bases to trimming and J lost 10 bases, with 18 bases between them. CDR3 length: 14 amino acids. CDR1 is GTSNPN and CDR2 is SVGIG in the germline V gene (reference sequence).

The chain couples TRBV5-1 to TRBJ1-1; the match to TRBD1 covers 9 bases. The CDR3 spans 13 residues. The V segment lost 5 bases and the J segment 4 bases; nucleotides outside the gene matches: 3. Germline V gene sequence: CDR1 SGHRS, CDR2 YFSETQ. CDR3 sequence (DNA): TGCGCCAGCAGGACAGGGGGGTCCACTGAAGCTTTCTTT. It codes for CASRTGGSTEAFF.

Of note for this clone: Other DNA sequences in this specimen translate into the identical CDR3. The rearrangement uses TRBV5-4 and TRBJ2-5, with TRBD2 matching 12 bases. The CDR3 is 15 amino acids. The trim removed 4 bases at V and 1 base at J, leaving 2 bases unmatched. Per germline, CDR1 SGHNT and CDR2 YYREEE (reference sequence). CDR3 DNA sequence: TGTGCCAGCAGCCTGGGACTAGCGGGCCAAGAGACCCAGTACTTC. As protein: CASSLGLAGQETQYF.

This sequence joins TRBV5-1 and TRBJ2-5; D may match TRBD1 or TRBD2 (6 bases each). Trimming removed 4 bases from V and 5 bases from J, with 15 bases in between. The CDR3 loop spans 14 amino acids. Germline CDR1 SGHRS, CDR2 YFSETQ. The CDR3 region is CASSPVGAGETQYF. DNA for the CDR3: TGCGCCAGCAGCCCGGTGGGGGCGGGGGAGACCCAGTACTTC.

The rearrangement uses TRBV6-5 and TRBJ1-1, with TRBD1 as a possible D gene (5 bases). In germline, CDR1 is MNHEY, CDR2 SVGAGI. This CDR3 spans 14 amino acids. The CDR3 coding sequence is TGTGCGGTGAACACGGGGGGATCGAACACTGAAGCTTTCTTT. Protein product: CAVNTGGSNTEAFF.

This sequence joins TRBV7-2 and TRBJ1-5; 10 positions match TRBD1. The ends lost 7 bases at V and 4 bases at J; junction bases unmatched: 4. The CDR3 runs to 14 residues. Germline CDR1 SGHTA, CDR2 FQGNSA. CDR3 sequence reads: CASKRTGGNQPQHF. CDR3 DNA sequence: TGTGCCAGCAAGAGGACAGGGGGAAATCAGCCCCAGCATTTT.

The table lists this clone with a few counts. V usage is TRBV19 and J usage is TRBJ1-1; D remains unclear. This CDR3 is 12 amino acids long. Trimming cost V 7 bases and J 4 bases, with 10 bases left between them. The germline V gene has CDR1 LNHDA and CDR2 SQIVND (reference sequence). CDR3 sequence reads: CASTRVGTEAFF. CDR3 bases: TGTGCCAGTACGAGGGTCGGCACTGAAGCTTTCTTT.

As regards this clone: Other DNA variants within this sample encode the same CDR3. This chain connects TRBV18 to TRBJ2-1, with D unclear. The CDR3 is made up of 11 amino acids. Germline values: CDR1 KGHSH, CDR2 LQKENI. The V gene lost 3 bases and the J gene lost 10 bases, with 7 bases spanning the gap. The CDR3 DNA sequence: TGTGCCAGCTCACCCTTAGGAGAGCAGTTCTTC. Its translation is CASSPLGEQFF.

This clone was seen a few times. Other DNA sequences in this specimen translate into the identical CDR3. The V call is TRBV20-1, the J call TRBJ1-1; no definite D call. CDR1 is DFQATT and CDR2 is SNEGSKA in the germline V gene (reference sequence). With 1 base removed from V and 1 base from J, the gap between germline ends came to 1 base. This CDR3 is built from 11 residues. This CDR3 is CSARANTEAFF. The CDR3 coding sequence is TGCAGTGCTAGAGCGAACACTGAAGCTTTCTTT.